Following are 26 T cell receptor beta chains from one sample sequenced in a study of molecular identifiers for immune sequencing clone quantification. TCRdb independently ran MiXCR on the PCR reads; one entry per CDR3 protein. The data contain roughly 100,000 distinct CDR3 sequences, 30% to 45% of them singletons. What was sequenced was naive CD8+ T cells from blood, with Jurkat cell RNA spiked in. Subset meaning: FACS-sorted CD8+CD4-CCR7+CD45RA+ naive T cells. Receptors were obtained from a human donor in good health. Some libraries in this study had Jurkat cell RNA spiked in.

Concerning this clonotype itself: Since no conserved phenylalanine or tryptophan closes the CDR3, a read error is the likely cause. The V call is TRBV4-2, the J call TRBJ2-7; 8 nucleotides line up with TRBD2. Germline V gene sequence: CDR1 LGHNA, CDR2 YNFKEQ. Germline trimming cut 1 base from V and 5 bases from J; bases unmatched to any gene: 7. This CDR3 comprises 15 residues. CDR3 amino acids: CASSQVAGGGNEQYI. CDR3 in DNA: TGTGCCAGCAGCCAAGTTGCGGGAGGAGGAAACGAGCAGTACATC.

This clonotype was counted many times. The chain links TRBV28 to TRBJ2-5, with 7 bases aligning to TRBD1. The ends lost 6 bases at V and 3 bases at J; junction bases unmatched: 13. The CDR3 is made up of 16 amino acids. The germline CDR1 and CDR2 sequences are MDHEN and SYDVKM. The CDR3 region is CASSRTTGVSEETQYF. The CDR3 DNA sequence: TGTGCCAGCAGCCGCACTACAGGGGTTTCCGAAGAGACCCAGTACTTC.

This clonotype has a handful of counts. The chain joins TRBV4-2 to TRBJ2-3, with 10 nucleotides matching TRBD2. The J segment lost 4 bases and the V segment lost 5 bases, leaving 6 bases of the junction unmatched. The germline V gene has CDR1 LGHNA and CDR2 YNFKEQ. The CDR3 has 15 residues. The CDR3 spells CASSNLAGGSDTQYF. DNA of the CDR3: TGTGCCAGCAGCAACTTAGCGGGAGGCTCAGATACGCAGTATTTT.

The rearrangement uses TRBV4-1 and TRBJ1-1, with a weak D call TRBD1 (5 bases). CDR1 is MGHRA and CDR2 is YSYEKL in the germline V gene. V lost 1 base and J lost 7, with 10 bases in between. The CDR3 runs to 13 residues. CDR3 sequence: CASSQAGRGEAFF. The CDR3 coding sequence is TGCGCCAGCAGCCAAGCGGGACGAGGTGAAGCTTTCTTT.

This clonotype has a count of ten or more. The chain links TRBV11-2 to TRBJ2-7; TRBD2 agrees at 13 bases. Per germline, CDR1 SGHAT and CDR2 FQNNGV. With V trimmed by 6 bases and J by 6 bases, 8 bases remained unmatched. CDR3 length equals 15 residues. CDR3 loop: CASRNTLAGGPEQYF. For the CDR3, the DNA is TGTGCCAGCAGAAACACACTAGCGGGAGGGCCCGAGCAGTACTTC.

On this clonotype itself: No conserved phenylalanine or tryptophan is present at the end of the CDR3, so a read error is the likely explanation. The rearrangement links TRBV11-2 to TRBJ2-7, with D unresolved. Trimming removed 0 bases from V and 5 bases from J, with 14 bases in between. The CDR3 sequence is 15 residues long. Germline loops: CDR1 SGHAT, CDR2 FQNNGV. The CDR3 DNA follows: TGTGCCAGCAGCTTAGAGCACGGAGTGAGCCACGAGCAGTACCTC. Translating gives CASSLEHGVSHEQYL.

A note on this clonotype: A much larger clone sits a single nucleotide away, making a read error possible. The V and J genes are TRBV6-5 and TRBJ1-5; no clear D. CDR1 and CDR2 from the germline V gene are MNHEY and SVGAGI. This CDR3 region has 13 residues. CDR3 sequence reads: CACSYSKGGPQHF. Here the CDR3 DNA reads TGTGCCTGCAGTTACTCGAAGGGAGGGCCCCAGCATTTT.

J is TRBJ2-7 and V is TRBV6-2 or TRBV6-3; D remains ambiguous. The V gene lost 3 bases and the J gene lost 3 bases, with 12 bases spanning the gap. Per the germline V gene, CDR1 is MNHEY and CDR2 is SVGEGT. The CDR3 has 14 amino acids. Here the CDR3 DNA reads TGTGCCAGCAGTTATTTGGCAATCGGCTACGAGCAGTACTTC. Its protein product is CASSYLAIGYEQYF.

Details on this clonotype: One junction end disagrees with the germline gene, perhaps due to a read error. This chain uses TRBV27 with TRBJ2-2; tentatively, D is TRBD1 or TRBD2 (6 bases each). Germline V gives CDR1 MNHEY, CDR2 SMNVEV (reference sequence). CDR3 length: 15 amino acids. DNA for the CDR3: TGTGCCAGCAGTTTAACGGACGGGGGCTCCGGGGAGCAGTTTTTT. Translated, it gives CASSLTDGGSGEQFF.

Points on this clonotype: Germline is not matched at one junction end, which may reflect a read error. The chain combines TRBV29-1 with TRBJ2-7, with TRBD2 identical over 8 bases. The length of the CDR3 is 15 residues. Germline CDR1 SQVTM, CDR2 ANQGSEA. The CDR3: CRVGGGGSLADEQYF. DNA for the CDR3: TGCCGCGTCGGGGGCGGGGGGTCTCTTGCGGACGAGCAGTACTTC.

Notes on this clonotype: The junction departs from the called germline gene at one end, perhaps through a read error. V gene TRBV10-1 combines with J gene TRBJ2-1; D unresolved. CDR3 length: 14 amino acids. CDR1 is WNHNN and CDR2 is SYGVQD in the germline V gene (reference sequence). CDR3 in amino acids: CASREARSYKEQFF. CDR3 DNA sequence: TGCGCCAGCCGTGAGGCAAGGAGCTACAAAGAGCAGTTCTTC.

This chain uses TRBV4-1 with TRBJ1-6, with D possibly matching TRBD1 (5 bases). The CDR3 is 18 residues long. Per the germline V gene, CDR1 is MGHRA and CDR2 is YSYEKL. Trimming stripped 2 bases from V and 11 bases from J, with 25 bases between. CDR3 nucleotide sequence: TGCGCCAGCAGCCAACCCTGGCAGGGACGGGCTCAACCTCCACCCCTCCACTTT. Residues: CASSQPWQGRAQPPPLHF.

V and J are TRBV27 and TRBJ2-4; D remains unclear. There are 16 residues in the CDR3. Germline CDR1 and CDR2: MNHEY and SMNVEV (reference sequence). V was cut by 8 bases and J by 0 bases, with 17 bases left in between. In DNA, the CDR3 is TGTGCCAGCCTGGTCCTTAACTCAGGAGCCAAAAACATTCAGTACTTC. Translation: CASLVLNSGAKNIQYF.

The V and J genes are TRBV7-8 and TRBJ2-5; D is unresolved. CDR1 is SGHVS and CDR2 is FQNEAQ in the germline V gene. V gave up 4 bases and J gave up 4 bases, with 10 bases separating them. This CDR3 region has 13 residues. The CDR3 nucleotides read TGTGCCAGCAGCTCAGAGTTCGGAGAGACCCAGTACTTC. It specifies CASSSEFGETQYF.

The chain carries TRBV28 and TRBJ2-5; 7 bases are a match to TRBD2. Germline lookup yields CDR1 MDHEN and CDR2 SYDVKM. This CDR3 is 15 amino acids long. V dropped 5 bases and J dropped 5; count of bases not matched to a gene: 11. The CDR3 here is CASSDIAGEFETQYF. The CDR3 DNA reads as TGTGCCAGCAGTGATATAGCGGGCGAGTTTGAGACCCAGTACTTC.

The chain couples TRBV6-5 to TRBJ2-2; 8 positions agree with TRBD1. V lost 0 bases to trimming and J lost 1 base; unmatched junction nucleotides: 13. CDR3 length equals 20 residues. CDR1 MNHEY and CDR2 SVGAGI come from the germline V gene. Here the CDR3 DNA reads TGTGCCAGCAGTTACTCTGCAGGGGGCGTTTCCGGGAGGAACACCGGGGAGCTGTTTTTT. The encoded protein is CASSYSAGGVSGRNTGELFF.

This clonotype came up many times. This chain links TRBV7-9 with TRBJ2-3, with D possibly TRBD2 on 6 matching bases. The CDR3 consists of 15 residues. Germline V CDR1 and CDR2: SEHNR, FQNEAQ (reference sequence). V gave up 2 bases and J gave up 1 base, with 10 bases separating them. CDR3 amino acids: CASSLLGGGTDTQYF. In DNA, the CDR3 is TGTGCCAGCAGCTTACTGGGGGGTGGCACAGATACGCAGTATTTT.

The chain uses TRBV9 and TRBJ2-1; a possible D gene is TRBD2 (5 bases). The germline gives CDR1 SGDLS, CDR2 YYNGEE. The CDR3 sequence is 14 residues long. Trimming took off 4 bases at V and 0 bases at J, with 8 bases between the two ends. CDR3 region: CASSPEASYNEQFF. CDR3 DNA sequence: TGTGCCAGCAGCCCGGAGGCCTCCTACAATGAGCAGTTCTTC.

As to this clonotype: Given a much more abundant clone one base away, this may be a read error. The chain is built from TRBV7-8 and TRBJ1-1; no clear D gene. V was shortened by 2 bases and J by 6 bases, with 16 bases between the two germline ends. The germline V gene encodes CDR1 SGHVS and CDR2 FQNEAQ. This CDR3 has 15 amino acids. CDR3 sequence reads: CASSLLSWPISEAFF. The CDR3 DNA sequence: TGTGCCAGCAGCTTACTGTCTTGGCCTATCTCTGAAGCTTTCTTT.

In regard to this clonotype: A much larger clone lies a single base off, so this may be a read error. J is TRBJ2-7 and V is TRBV28; weak D call: TRBD2 (6 bases). The germline V gene has CDR1 MDHEN and CDR2 SYDVKM. The CDR3 has 16 residues. Trimming cost V 6 bases and J 7 bases, with 25 bases left between them. The CDR3 is CASRGLAWASVREQYF. Here the CDR3 DNA reads TGTGCCAGCAGGGGGTTAGCGTGGGCTAGCGTGAGGGAGCAGTACTTC.

The rearrangement joins TRBV6-6 to TRBJ1-1; D is undetermined. The CDR3 loop spans 12 amino acids. Deletions cut 6 bases from V and 7 bases from J, with 12 bases between. Germline V gene sequence: CDR1 MNHNY, CDR2 SVGAGI (reference sequence). This chain's CDR3 is CASRYGLNEAFF. The CDR3 nucleotides read TGTGCCAGCAGATATGGGCTCAATGAAGCTTTCTTT.

The chain combines TRBV12-3 or TRBV12-4 with TRBJ2-5; D remains ambiguous. The CDR3 extends over 13 amino acids. Trimming stripped 3 bases from V and 0 bases from J, with 5 bases between. This CDR3 reads CASSLGNQETQYF. The CDR3 bases are TGTGCCAGCAGTTTGGGCAACCAAGAGACCCAGTACTTC.

To note about this clonotype: The CDR3 ends on some other residue instead of the conserved phenylalanine or tryptophan, so this is likely a read error. The chain combines TRBV27 with TRBJ2-7, with no clear D. CDR3 size: 16 residues. From germline, CDR1 is MNHEY and CDR2 SMNVEV (reference sequence). The V end lost 6 bases, the J end lost 4 bases, and 22 bases lay between the germline ends. CDR3 DNA: TGTGCCAGCAGCCTGACCCCGGCTAATTTCTTTTACGAGCAGTACTTA. Amino acids: CASSLTPANFFYEQYL.

This clonotype came up many times. This chain joins TRBV9 and TRBJ2-3; D is unclear. Trimming stripped 0 bases from V and 6 bases from J, with 17 bases between. Germline assignment: CDR1 SGDLS and CDR2 YYNGEE. The CDR3 contains 16 residues. The CDR3 spells CASSVAPTKPFDTQYF. CDR3 DNA: TGTGCCAGCAGCGTAGCCCCGACAAAACCTTTTGATACGCAGTATTTT.

This clonotype came up a few times. The chain joins TRBV7-9 to TRBJ2-7, with 9 nucleotides matching TRBD2. This CDR3 has 17 residues. After removal of 5 bases from V and 3 bases from J, the junction contained 14 bases not matched to a gene. Germline loops: CDR1 SEHNR, CDR2 FQNEAQ (reference sequence). The chain's CDR3 is CASSHPEGLALNYEQYF. Written as DNA, the CDR3 is TGTGCCAGCAGCCATCCGGAAGGACTAGCGCTTAACTACGAGCAGTACTTC.

About this clonotype: Mismatch with germline at one junction end may stem from a read error. The chain is built from TRBV4-3 and TRBJ2-7; D unresolved. This CDR3 is built from 12 residues. The V gene's germline CDR1 is LGHNA and CDR2 YSLEER. CDR3 coding DNA: TGCGCCAGCAGCCAAGACGGGTACGAGCAGAACTTC. Amino acid sequence: CASSQDGYEQNF.